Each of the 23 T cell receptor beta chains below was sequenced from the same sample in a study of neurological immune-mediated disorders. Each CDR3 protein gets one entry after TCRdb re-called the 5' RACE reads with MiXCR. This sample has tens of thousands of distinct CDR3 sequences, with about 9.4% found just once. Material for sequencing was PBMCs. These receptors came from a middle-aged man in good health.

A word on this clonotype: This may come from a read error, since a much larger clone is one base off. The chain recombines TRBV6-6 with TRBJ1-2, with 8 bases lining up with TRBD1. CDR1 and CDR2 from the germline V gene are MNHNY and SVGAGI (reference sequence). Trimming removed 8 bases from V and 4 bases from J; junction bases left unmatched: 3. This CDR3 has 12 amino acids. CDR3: CASDRGGYGYTF. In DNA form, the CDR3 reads TGTGCCAGCGACAGGGGTGGCTATGGCTACACCTTC.

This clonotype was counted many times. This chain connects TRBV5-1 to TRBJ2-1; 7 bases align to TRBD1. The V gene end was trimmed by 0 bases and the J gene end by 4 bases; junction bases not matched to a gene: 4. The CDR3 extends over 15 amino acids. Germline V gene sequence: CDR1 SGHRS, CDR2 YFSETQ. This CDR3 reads CASSLEGGQYNEQFF. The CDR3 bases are TGCGCCAGCAGCTTGGAAGGGGGACAGTACAATGAGCAGTTCTTC.

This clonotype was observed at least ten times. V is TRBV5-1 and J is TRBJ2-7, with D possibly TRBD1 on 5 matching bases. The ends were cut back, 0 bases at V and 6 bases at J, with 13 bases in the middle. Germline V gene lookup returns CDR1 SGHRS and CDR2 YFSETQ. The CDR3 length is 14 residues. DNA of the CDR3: TGCGCCAGCAGCTTGGGCGAAGAAAGGGGCGAGCAGTACTTC. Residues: CASSLGEERGEQYF.

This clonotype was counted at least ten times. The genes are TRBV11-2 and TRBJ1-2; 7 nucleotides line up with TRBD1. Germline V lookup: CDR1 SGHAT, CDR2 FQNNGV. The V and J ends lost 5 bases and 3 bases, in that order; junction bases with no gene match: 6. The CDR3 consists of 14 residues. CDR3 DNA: TGTGCCAGCAGCCCGCCCGGGACAGACTATGGCTACACCTTC. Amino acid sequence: CASSPPGTDYGYTF.

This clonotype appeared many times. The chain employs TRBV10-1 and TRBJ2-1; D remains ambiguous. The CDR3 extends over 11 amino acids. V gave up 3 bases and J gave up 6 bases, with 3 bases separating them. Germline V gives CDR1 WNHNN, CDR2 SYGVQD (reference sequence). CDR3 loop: CASSDGNEQFF. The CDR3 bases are TGCGCCAGCAGTGACGGCAATGAGCAGTTCTTC.

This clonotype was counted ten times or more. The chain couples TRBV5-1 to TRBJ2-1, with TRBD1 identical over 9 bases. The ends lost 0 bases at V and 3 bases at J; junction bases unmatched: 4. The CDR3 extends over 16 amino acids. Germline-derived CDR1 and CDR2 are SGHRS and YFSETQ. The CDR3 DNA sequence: TGCGCCAGCAGCTTGGTGCGGACAGGGGACTACAATGAGCAGTTCTTC. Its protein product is CASSLVRTGDYNEQFF.

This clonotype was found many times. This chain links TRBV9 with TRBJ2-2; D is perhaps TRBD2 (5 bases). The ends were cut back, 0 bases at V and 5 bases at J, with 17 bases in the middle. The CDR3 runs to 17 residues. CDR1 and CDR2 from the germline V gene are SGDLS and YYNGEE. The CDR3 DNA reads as TGTGCCAGCAGCGTAGTCGCCCTGGTCCAGCGGACCGGGGAGCTGTTTTTT. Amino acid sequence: CASSVVALVQRTGELFF.

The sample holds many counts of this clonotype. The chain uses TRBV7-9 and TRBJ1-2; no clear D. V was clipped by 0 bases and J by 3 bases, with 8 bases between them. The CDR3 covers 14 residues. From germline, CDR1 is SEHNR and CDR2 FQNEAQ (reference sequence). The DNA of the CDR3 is TGTGCCAGCAGCTTAGCCGGTACAGACTATGGCTACACCTTC. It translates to CASSLAGTDYGYTF.

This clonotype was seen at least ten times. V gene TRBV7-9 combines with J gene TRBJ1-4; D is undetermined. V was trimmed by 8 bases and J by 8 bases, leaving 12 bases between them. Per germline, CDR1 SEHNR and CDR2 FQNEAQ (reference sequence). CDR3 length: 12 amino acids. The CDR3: CASQDLGEKLFF. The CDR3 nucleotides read TGTGCCAGCCAAGATCTGGGGGAAAAACTGTTTTTT. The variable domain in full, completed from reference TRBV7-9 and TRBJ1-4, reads DTGVSQNPRHKITKRGQNVTFRCDPISEHNRLYWYRQTLGQGPEFLTYFQNEAQLEKSRLLSDRFSAERPKGSFSTLEIQRTEQGDSAMYLCASQDLGEKLFFGSGTQLSVL.

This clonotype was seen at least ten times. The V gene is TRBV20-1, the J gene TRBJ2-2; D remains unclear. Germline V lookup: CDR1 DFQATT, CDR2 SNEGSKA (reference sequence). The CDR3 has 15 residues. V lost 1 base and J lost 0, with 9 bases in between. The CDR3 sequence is CSARGAPPNTGELFF. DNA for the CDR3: TGCAGTGCTAGAGGAGCGCCTCCGAACACCGGGGAGCTGTTTTTT.

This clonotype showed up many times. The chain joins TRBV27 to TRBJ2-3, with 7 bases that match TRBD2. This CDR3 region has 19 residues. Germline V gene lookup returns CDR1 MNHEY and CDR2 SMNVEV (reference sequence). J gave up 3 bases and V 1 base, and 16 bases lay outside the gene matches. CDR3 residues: CASSLFWGGEGAMTDTQYF. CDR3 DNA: TGTGCCAGCAGTTTATTTTGGGGTGGGGAGGGAGCAATGACAGATACGCAGTATTTT.

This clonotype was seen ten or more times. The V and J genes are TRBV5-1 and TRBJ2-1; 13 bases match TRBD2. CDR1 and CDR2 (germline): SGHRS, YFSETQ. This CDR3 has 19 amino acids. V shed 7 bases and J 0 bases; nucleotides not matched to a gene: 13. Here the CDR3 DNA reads TGCGCCAGCTCTCGATGGACTAGCGGGAGTACCAGCTCCTACAATGAGCAGTTCTTC. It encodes CASSRWTSGSTSSYNEQFF. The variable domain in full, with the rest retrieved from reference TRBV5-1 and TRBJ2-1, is KAGVTQTPRYLIKTRGQQVTLSCSPISGHRSVSWYQQTPGQGLQFLFEYFSETQRNKGNFPGRFSGRQFSNSRSEMNVSTLELGDSALYLCASSRWTSGSTSSYNEQFFGPGTRLTVL.

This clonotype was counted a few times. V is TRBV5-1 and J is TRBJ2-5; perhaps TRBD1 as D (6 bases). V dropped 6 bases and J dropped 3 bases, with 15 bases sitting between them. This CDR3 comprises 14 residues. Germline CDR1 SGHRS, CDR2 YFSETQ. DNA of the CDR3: TGCGCCAGCACGATGATGGGGGCTGAAGAGACCCAGTACTTC. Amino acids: CASTMMGAEETQYF.

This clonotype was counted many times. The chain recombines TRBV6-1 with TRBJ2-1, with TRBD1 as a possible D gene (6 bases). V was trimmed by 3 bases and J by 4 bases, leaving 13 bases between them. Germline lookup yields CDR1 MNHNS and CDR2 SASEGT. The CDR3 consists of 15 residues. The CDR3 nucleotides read TGTGCCAGCAGTGATGGGACAAACCCTTACAATGAGCAGTTCTTC. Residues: CASSDGTNPYNEQFF.

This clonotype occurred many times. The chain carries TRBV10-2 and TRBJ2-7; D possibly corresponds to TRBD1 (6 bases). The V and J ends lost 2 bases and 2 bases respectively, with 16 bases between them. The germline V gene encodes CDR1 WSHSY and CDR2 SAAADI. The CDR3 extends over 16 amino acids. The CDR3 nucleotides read TGCGCCAGCAGTGAGCCCTATCGACAGGCTGCCTACGAGCAGTACTTC. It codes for CASSEPYRQAAYEQYF.

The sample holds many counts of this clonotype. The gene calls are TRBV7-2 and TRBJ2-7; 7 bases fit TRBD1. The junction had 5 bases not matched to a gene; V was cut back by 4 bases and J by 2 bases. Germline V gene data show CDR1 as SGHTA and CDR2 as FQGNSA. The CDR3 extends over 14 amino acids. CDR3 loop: CASSSDRPTYEQYF. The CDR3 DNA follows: TGTGCCAGCAGCTCGGACAGGCCTACCTACGAGCAGTACTTC.

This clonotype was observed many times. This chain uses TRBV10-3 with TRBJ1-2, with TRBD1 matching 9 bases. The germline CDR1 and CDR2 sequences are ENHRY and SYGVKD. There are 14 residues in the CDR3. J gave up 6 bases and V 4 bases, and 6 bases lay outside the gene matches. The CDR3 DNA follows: TGTGCCATCAGTGTACAGGGGGCTGGTAATGGCTACACCTTC. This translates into CAISVQGAGNGYTF.

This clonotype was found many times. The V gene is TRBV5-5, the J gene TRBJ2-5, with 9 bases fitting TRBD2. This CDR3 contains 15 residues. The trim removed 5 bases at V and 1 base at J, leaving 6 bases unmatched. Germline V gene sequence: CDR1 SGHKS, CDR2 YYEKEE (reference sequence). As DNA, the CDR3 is TGTGCCAGCAGGGGACTAGCCAGAGGCCAAGAGACCCAGTACTTC. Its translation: CASRGLARGQETQYF.

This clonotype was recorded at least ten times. As DNA, the CDR3 is TGTGCCAGCAGTTTTCTGGACAGGGAGTATTTT. It encodes CASSFLDREYF. The rearrangement links TRBV27 to TRBJ2-3, with 8 nucleotides matching TRBD1. The germline CDR1 and CDR2 sequences are MNHEY and SMNVEV (reference sequence). Trimming at V came to 3 bases and at J to 13 bases, leaving 3 bases not matched to a gene. The CDR3 sequence is 11 residues long.

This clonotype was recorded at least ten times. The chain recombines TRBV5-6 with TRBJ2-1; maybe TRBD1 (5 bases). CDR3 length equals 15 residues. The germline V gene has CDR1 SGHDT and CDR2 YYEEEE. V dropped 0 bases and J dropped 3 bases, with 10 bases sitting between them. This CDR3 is CASSLGQSSYNEQFF. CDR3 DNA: TGTGCCAGCAGCTTGGGACAGTCAAGCTACAATGAGCAGTTCTTC.

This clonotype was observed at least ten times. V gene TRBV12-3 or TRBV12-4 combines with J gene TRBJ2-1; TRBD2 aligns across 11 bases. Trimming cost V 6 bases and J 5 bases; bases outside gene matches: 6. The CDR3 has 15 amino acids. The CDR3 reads CASRLGLAGNNEQFF. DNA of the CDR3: TGTGCCAGCAGGCTTGGACTAGCGGGCAACAATGAGCAGTTCTTC.

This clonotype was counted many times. The CDR3 DNA reads TGTGCCAGCAGCTTAGATCCAGGGCTAGCGGGAGTTGTGGGGCAGTTCTTC. It is translated as CASSLDPGLAGVVGQFF. This chain links TRBV11-2 with TRBJ2-1; 10 bases are shared with TRBD2. Per germline, CDR1 SGHAT and CDR2 FQNNGV. The CDR3 has 17 residues. Trimming took 0 bases from V and 12 from J; bases not matched to a gene: 14. Full variable domain (outside the CDR3, taken from reference TRBV11-2 and TRBJ2-1): EAGVAQSPRYKIIEKRQSVAFWCNPISGHATLYWYQQILGQGPKLLIQFQNNGVVDDSQLPKDRFSAERLKGVDSTLKIQPAKLEDSAVYLCASSLDPGLAGVVGQFFGPGTRLTVL.

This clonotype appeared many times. CDR3 sequence: CASSSPSRVEAFF. CDR3 nucleotides: TGTGCCAGCAGCTCCCCCTCAAGGGTCGAAGCTTTCTTT. V is TRBV11-2 and J is TRBJ1-1; D is unclear. V dropped 4 bases and J dropped 8 bases, with 14 bases sitting between them. Germline V gives CDR1 SGHAT, CDR2 FQNNGV. The CDR3 length is 13 residues.